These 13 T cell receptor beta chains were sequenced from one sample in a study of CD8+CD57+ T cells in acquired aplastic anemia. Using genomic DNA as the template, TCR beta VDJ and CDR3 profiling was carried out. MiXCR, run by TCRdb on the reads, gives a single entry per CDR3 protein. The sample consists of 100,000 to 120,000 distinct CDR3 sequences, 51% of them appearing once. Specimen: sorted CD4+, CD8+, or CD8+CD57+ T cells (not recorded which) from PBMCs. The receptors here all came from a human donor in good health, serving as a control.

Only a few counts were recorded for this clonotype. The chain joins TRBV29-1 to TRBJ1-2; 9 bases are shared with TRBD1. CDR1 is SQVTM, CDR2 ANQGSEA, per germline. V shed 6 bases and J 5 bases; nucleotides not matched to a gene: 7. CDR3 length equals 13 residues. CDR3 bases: TGCAGCGTGGGGGACAGGGCCGCTTATGGCTACACCTTC. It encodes CSVGDRAAYGYTF.

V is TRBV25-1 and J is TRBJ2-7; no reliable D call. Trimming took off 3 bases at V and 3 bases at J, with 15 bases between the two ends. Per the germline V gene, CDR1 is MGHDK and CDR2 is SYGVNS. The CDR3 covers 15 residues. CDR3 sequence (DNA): TGTGCCAGCAGTGAGGGGAACAAGGGAATCTACGAGCAGTACTTC. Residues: CASSEGNKGIYEQYF.

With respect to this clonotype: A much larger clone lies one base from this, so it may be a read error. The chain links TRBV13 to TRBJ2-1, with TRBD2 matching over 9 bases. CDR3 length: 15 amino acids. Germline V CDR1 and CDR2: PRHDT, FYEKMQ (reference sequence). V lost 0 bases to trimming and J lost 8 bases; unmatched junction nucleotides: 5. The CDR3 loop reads CASSLGSGGSDEQFF. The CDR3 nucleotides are TGTGCCAGCAGCTTAGGCAGCGGGGGGTCTGATGAGCAGTTCTTC.

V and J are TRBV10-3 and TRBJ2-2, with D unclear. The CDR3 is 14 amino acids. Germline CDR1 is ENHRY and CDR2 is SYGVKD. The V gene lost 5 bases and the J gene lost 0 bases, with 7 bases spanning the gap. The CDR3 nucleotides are TGTGCCATCAGTACATGGACGAACACCGGGGAGCTGTTTTTT. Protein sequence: CAISTWTNTGELFF.

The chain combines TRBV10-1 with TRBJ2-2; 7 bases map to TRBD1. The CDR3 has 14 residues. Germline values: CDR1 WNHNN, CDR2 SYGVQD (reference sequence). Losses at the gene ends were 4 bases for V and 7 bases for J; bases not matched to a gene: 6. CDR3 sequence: CASSAQGVNGELFF. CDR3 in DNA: TGCGCCAGCAGTGCGCAGGGGGTGAACGGGGAGCTGTTTTTT.

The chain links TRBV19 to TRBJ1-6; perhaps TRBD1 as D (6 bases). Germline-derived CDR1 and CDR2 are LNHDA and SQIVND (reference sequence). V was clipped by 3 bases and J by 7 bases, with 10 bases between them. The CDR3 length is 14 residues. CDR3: CASSIGGANSPLHF. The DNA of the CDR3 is TGTGCCAGTAGTATCGGGGGGGCCAATTCACCCCTCCACTTT.

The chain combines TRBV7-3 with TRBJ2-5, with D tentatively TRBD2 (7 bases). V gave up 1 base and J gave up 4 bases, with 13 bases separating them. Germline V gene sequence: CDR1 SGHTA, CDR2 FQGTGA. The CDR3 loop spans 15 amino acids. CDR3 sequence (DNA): TGTGCCAGCAGCTTAATGGGGGGGGCCACAGAGACCCAGTACTTC. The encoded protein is CASSLMGGATETQYF.

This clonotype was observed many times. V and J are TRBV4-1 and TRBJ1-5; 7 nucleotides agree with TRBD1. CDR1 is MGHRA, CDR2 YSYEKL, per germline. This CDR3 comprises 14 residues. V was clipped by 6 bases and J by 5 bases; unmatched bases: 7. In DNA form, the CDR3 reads TGCGCCAGCAGTCATACAGGGGAGTATCAGCCCCAGCATTTT. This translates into CASSHTGEYQPQHF.

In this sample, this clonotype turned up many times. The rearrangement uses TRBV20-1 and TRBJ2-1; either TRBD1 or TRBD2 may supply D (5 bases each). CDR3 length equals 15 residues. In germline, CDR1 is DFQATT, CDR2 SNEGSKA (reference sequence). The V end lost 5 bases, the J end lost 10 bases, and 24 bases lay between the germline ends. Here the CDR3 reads CSACPGTRLWLEQFF. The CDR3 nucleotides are TGCAGTGCTTGCCCAGGGACCCGGCTTTGGTTAGAGCAGTTCTTC.

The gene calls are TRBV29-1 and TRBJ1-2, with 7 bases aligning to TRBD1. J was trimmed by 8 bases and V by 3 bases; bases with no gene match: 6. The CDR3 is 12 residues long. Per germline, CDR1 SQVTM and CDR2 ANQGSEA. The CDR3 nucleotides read TGCAGCGTTGACAGGGGGGGCACCGGCTACACCTTC. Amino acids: CSVDRGGTGYTF.

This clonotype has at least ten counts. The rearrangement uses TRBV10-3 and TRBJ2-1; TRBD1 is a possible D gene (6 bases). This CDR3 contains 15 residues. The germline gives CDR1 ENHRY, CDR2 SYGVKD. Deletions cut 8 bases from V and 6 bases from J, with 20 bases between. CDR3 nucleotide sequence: TGTGCCATCGAGAACAGGGAAGAGGGTACCAATGAGCAGTTCTTC. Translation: CAIENREEGTNEQFF.

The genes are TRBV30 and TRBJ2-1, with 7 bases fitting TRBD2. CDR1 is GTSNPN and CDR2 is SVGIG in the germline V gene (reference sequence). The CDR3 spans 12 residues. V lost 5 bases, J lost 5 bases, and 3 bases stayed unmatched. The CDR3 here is CAWSREDNEQFF. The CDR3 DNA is TGTGCCTGGTCCCGGGAGGACAATGAGCAGTTCTTC.

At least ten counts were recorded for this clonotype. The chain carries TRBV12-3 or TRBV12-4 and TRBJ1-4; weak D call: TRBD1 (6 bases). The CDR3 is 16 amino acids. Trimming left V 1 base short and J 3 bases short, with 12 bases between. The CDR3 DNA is TGTGCCAGCAGTTTAGACAGGGCAGGGCCTAATGAAAAACTGTTTTTT. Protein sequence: CASSLDRAGPNEKLFF.